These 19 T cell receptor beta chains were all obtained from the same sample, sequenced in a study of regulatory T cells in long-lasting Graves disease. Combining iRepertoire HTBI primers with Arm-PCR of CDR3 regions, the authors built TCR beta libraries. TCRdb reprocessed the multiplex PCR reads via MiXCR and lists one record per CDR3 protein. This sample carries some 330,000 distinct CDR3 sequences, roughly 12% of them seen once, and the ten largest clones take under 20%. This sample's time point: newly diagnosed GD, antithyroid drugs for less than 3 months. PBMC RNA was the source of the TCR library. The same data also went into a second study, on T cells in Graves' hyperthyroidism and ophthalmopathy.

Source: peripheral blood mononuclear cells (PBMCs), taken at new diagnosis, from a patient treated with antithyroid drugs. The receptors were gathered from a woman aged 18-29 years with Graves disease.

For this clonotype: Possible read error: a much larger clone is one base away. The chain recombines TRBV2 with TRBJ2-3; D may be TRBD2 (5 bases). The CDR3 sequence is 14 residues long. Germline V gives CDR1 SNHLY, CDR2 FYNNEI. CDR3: CASSARASTDTRYF. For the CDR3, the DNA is TGTGCCAGCAGTGCGCGGGCCAGCACAGATACGCGGTATTTT.

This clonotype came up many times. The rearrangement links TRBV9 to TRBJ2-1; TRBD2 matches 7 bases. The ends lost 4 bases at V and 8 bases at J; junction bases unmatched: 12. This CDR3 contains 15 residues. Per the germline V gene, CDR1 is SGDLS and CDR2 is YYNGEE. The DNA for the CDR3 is TGTGCCAGCAGCCCCGGCAGGACTAGTATCTATGAGCAGTTCTTC. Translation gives CASSPGRTSIYEQFF.

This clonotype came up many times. The CDR3 DNA sequence: TGTGCCAGCAGCCAATTCCCGACAGGACAACAAGAGACCCAGTACTTC. Its protein is CASSQFPTGQQETQYF. The V and J genes are TRBV3-1 and TRBJ2-5; maybe TRBD1 (6 bases). This CDR3 region has 16 residues. CDR1 and CDR2 (germline): LGHDT, YNNKEL (reference sequence). V was pared by 2 bases and J by 2 bases, with 15 bases between.

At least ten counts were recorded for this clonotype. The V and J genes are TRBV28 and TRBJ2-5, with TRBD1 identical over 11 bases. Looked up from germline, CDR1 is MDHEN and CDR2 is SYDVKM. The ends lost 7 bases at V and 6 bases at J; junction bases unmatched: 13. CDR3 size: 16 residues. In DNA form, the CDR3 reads TGTGCCAGCACCCCATCTCCGGGACAGGGGGTTAAGACCCAGTACTTC. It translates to CASTPSPGQGVKTQYF.

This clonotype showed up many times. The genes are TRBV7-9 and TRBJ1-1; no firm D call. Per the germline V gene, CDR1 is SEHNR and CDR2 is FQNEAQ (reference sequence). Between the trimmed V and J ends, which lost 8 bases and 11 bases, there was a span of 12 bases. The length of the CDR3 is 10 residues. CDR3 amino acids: CASFPDAAFF. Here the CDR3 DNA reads TGTGCCAGCTTTCCCGACGCGGCTTTCTTT.

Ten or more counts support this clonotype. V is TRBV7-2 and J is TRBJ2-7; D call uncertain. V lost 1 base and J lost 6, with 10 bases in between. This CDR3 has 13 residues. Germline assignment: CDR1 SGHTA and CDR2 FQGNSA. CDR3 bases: TGTGCCAGCAGCTTAGAGGTTTGGGTCGAGCAGTACTTC. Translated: CASSLEVWVEQYF.

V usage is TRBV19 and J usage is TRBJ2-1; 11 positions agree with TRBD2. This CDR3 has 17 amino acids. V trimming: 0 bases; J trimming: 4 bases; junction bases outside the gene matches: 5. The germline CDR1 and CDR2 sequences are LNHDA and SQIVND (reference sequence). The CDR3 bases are TGTGCCAGTAGTATAGATAGCGGGAGGGCCGGGTACAATGAGCAGTTCTTC. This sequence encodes CASSIDSGRAGYNEQFF.

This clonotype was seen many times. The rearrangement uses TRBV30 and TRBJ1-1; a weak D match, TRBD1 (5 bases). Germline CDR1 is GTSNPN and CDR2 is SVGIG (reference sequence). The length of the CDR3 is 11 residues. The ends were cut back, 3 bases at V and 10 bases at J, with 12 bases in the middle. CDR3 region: CAWSRGVSAFF. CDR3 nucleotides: TGTGCCTGGAGCCGGGGGGTGTCAGCTTTCTTT.

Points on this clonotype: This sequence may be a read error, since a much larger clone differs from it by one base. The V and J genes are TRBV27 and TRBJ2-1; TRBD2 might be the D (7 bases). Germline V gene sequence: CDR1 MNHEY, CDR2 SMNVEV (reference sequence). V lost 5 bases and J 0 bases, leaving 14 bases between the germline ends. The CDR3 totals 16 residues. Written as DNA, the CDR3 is TGTGCCAGCAGTGATTCGGGGGGCTACTCCTACAATGAGCAGTTCTTC. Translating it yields CASSDSGGYSYNEQFF.

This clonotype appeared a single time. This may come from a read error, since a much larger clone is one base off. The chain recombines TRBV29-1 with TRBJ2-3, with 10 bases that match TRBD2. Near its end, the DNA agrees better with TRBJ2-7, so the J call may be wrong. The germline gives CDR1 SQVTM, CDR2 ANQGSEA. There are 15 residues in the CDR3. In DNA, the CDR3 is TGCAGCGTGGGATTCGGGACTAGCGCGAACAATGAGCAGTACTTC. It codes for CSVGFGTSANNEQYF.

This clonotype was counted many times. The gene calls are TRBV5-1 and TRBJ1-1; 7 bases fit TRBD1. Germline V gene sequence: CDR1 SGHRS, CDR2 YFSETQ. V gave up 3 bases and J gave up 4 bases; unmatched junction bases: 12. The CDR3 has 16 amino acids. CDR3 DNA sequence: TGCGCCAGCAGCTCGGGGACAGCCTGGGCCAGCACTGAAGCTTTCTTT. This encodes CASSSGTAWASTEAFF.

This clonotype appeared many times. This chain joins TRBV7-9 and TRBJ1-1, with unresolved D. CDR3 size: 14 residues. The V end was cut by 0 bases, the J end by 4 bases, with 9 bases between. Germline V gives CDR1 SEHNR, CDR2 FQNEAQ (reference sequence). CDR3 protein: CASSLAPGFTEAFF. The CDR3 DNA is TGTGCCAGCAGCTTAGCCCCAGGATTCACTGAAGCTTTCTTT. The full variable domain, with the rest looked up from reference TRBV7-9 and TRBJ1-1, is DTGVSQNPRHKITKRGQNVTFRCDPISEHNRLYWYRQTLGQGPEFLTYFQNEAQLEKSRLLSDRFSAERPKGSFSTLEIQRTEQGDSAMYLCASSLAPGFTEAFFGQGTRLTVV.

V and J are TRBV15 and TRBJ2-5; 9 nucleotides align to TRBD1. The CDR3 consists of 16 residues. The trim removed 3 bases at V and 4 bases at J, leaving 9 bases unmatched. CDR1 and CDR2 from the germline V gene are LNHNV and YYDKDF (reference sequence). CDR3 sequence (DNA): TGTGCCACCAGCAGGTTCCCGGGACAGGGACGAGAGACCCAGTACTTC. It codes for CATSRFPGQGRETQYF.

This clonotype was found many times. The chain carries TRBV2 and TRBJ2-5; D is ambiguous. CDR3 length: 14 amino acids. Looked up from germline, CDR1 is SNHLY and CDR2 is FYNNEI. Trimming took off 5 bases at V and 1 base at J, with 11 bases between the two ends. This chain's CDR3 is CASSWRRLQETQYF. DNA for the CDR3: TGTGCCAGCAGTTGGCGACGGCTCCAAGAGACCCAGTACTTC.

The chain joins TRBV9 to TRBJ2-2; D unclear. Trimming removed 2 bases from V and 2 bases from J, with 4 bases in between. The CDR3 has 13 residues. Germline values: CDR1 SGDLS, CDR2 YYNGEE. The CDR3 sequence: CASSVDNTGELFF. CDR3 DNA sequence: TGTGCCAGCAGCGTGGACAACACCGGGGAGCTGTTTTTT.

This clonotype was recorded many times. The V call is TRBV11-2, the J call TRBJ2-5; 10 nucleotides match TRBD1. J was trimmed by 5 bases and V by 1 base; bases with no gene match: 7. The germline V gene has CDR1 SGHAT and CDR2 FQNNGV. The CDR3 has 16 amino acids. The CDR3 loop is CASSLGDRGRLETQYF. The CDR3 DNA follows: TGTGCCAGCAGCTTAGGTGACAGGGGGCGGTTGGAGACCCAGTACTTC.

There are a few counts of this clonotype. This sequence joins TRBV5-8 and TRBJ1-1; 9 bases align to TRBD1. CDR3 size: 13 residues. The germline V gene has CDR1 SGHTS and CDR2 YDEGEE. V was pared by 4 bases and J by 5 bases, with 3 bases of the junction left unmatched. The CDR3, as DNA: TGTGCCAGCAGCCGACAGGGGGGGACTGAAGCTTTCTTT. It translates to CASSRQGGTEAFF.

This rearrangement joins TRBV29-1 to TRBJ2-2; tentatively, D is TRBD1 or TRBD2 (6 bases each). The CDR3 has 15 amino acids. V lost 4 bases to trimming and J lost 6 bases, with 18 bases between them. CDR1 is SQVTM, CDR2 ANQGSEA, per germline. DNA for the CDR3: TGCAGCGTTGTTCTTACTGGGGGGCCTCCCGGGGAGCTGTTTTTT. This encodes CSVVLTGGPPGELFF.

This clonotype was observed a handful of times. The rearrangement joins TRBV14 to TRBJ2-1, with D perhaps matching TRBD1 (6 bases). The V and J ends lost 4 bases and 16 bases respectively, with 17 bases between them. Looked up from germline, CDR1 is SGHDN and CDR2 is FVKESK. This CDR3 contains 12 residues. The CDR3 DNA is TGTGCCAGCAGCCGTACCGGGACAAAACGATTCTTC. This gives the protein CASSRTGTKRFF.